The 4 T cell receptor beta chains listed next were all sequenced from one sample in a study of blood T cells in healthy people across ages. A sample-barcoded 5' primer and a J-beta primer mix were used in a second PCR of roughly 7 to 11 cycles. TCRdb reanalysed the 5' RACE reads using MiXCR and keeps one entry per CDR3 protein. The sample consists of about 1.8 million distinct CDR3 sequences, less than 50% of them appearing once. The source material was blood. These TCRs come from a woman in her thirties or forties in good health.

In its sample, this clonotype was seen a few times. In DNA, the CDR3 is TGTGCCAGCAGGGACGGTAGGGTGGGCTACGAGCAGTACTTC. Translation gives CASRDGRVGYEQYF. This chain joins TRBV12-3 or TRBV12-4 and TRBJ2-7; D is ambiguous. The CDR3 extends over 14 amino acids. V lost 6 bases and J 3 bases, leaving 15 bases between the germline ends.

There are a few counts of this clonotype. The chain recombines TRBV27 with TRBJ1-2; TRBD1 is a possible D gene (6 bases). Germline V gene lookup returns CDR1 MNHEY and CDR2 SMNVEV (reference sequence). The CDR3 contains 14 residues. V lost 5 bases, J lost 5 bases, and 15 bases lay in between. In DNA, the CDR3 is TGTGCCAGCAGTCACCTGGGGGCGCGTTATGGCTACACCTTC. Amino acid sequence: CASSHLGARYGYTF.

V gene TRBV5-6 combines with J gene TRBJ1-4; D is perhaps TRBD1 (5 bases). The V gene's germline CDR1 is SGHDT and CDR2 YYEEEE. This CDR3 has 15 amino acids. The V and J ends lost 0 bases and 8 bases respectively, with 14 bases between them. The CDR3 region is CASSLDGTPGEKLFF. The CDR3 DNA follows: TGTGCCAGCAGCTTGGACGGGACTCCAGGGGAAAAACTGTTTTTT.

V gene TRBV27 combines with J gene TRBJ2-7, with D unresolved. The CDR3 covers 15 residues. CDR1 is MNHEY and CDR2 is SMNVEV in the germline V gene (reference sequence). With 2 bases removed from V and 5 bases from J, the gap between germline ends came to 16 bases. CDR3 coding DNA: TGTGCCAGCAGTTTACTGGCAGATCCTCTAGACGAGCAGTACTTC. Protein: CASSLLADPLDEQYF.